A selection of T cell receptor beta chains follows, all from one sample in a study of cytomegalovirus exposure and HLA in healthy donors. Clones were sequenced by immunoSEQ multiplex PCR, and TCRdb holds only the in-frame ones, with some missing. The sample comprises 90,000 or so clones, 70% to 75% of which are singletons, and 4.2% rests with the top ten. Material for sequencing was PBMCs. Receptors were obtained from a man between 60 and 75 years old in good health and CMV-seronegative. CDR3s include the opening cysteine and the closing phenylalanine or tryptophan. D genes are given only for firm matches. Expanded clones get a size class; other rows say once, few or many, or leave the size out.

TGTGCCACCAGCGGCTCCGGGACAAACACCGGGGAGCTGTTTTTT,CATSGSGTNTGELFF,15,TRBJ2-2,.,.,TRBV15
TGTGCCAGCAGTGAAGTTTCCTTGGGCAAGAACACTGAAGCTTTCTTT,CASSEVSLGKNTEAFF,16,TRBJ1-1,.,.,TRBV6-1
TGTGCCAGCAATCTAATTACAGGGGTCGGGGAAAAACTGTTTTTT,CASNLITGVGEKLFF,15,TRBJ1-4,TRBD1,.,TRBV5-5
TGTGCCAGCGGGGGCTGGATGTCCTACAATGAGCAGTTCTTC,CASGGWMSYNEQFF,14,TRBJ2-1,.,once,TRBV7-9
TGTGCCAGCAGGCCTTATGGGGGGGTTGATGGTGAAGCTTTCTTT,CASRPYGGVDGEAFF,15,TRBJ1-1,.,.,TRBV25-1
TGTGCCAGCAGCGTAGGAACAGGGCCCCCGAACACTGAAGCTTTCTTT,CASSVGTGPPNTEAFF,16,TRBJ1-1,.,.,TRBV9
TGTGCCAGCAGCCTGAGCGGGACCTCCTACGAGCAGTACTTC,CASSLSGTSYEQYF,14,TRBJ2-7,TRBD2,few,TRBV7-9
TGTGCCAGCAGCGCCGGACTAGCGGGGGGGTGGGGCCGGGAGACCCAGTACTTC,CASSAGLAGGWGRETQYF,18,TRBJ2-5,TRBD2,.,TRBV9
TGTGCCAGCAGCGTAGTTGCTAGCGGGAACACTGAGCAGTTCTTC,CASSVVASGNTEQFF,15,TRBJ2-1,TRBD2,.,TRBV9
TGTGCCAGTACTCCGACAGTTAACTATGGCTACACCTTC,CASTPTVNYGYTF,13,TRBJ1-2,.,.,TRBV19
TGTGCCAGTAGTATAAAACCACAGGATGGGACCCAGTACTTC,CASSIKPQDGTQYF,14,TRBJ2-5,.,.,TRBV19
TGTGCCATCAGGACAGGGGAGTCGAGCAATCAGCCCCAGCATTTT,CAIRTGESSNQPQHF,15,TRBJ1-5,TRBD1,few,TRBV10-3
TGTGCCAGCAGTTGGGAGAGTCGCGGGCAGCCCCAGCATTTT,CASSWESRGQPQHF,14,TRBJ1-5,.,.,TRBV6-1
TGTGCCAGTAGTAGGTTTCCTCTAGGGGGCGAGCAGTACTTC,CASSRFPLGGEQYF,14,TRBJ2-7,.,.,TRBV19
TGTGCCAGCAGCGCCTTCCAAGGACAGGGCACAGGCTACACCTTC,CASSAFQGQGTGYTF,15,TRBJ1-2,TRBD1,.,TRBV7-9
TGTGCCAGTAGTATAGACAGGGGGAATCAGCCCCAGCATTTT,CASSIDRGNQPQHF,14,TRBJ1-5,TRBD1,.,TRBV19
TGTGCCAGCAGTGAAAAGTGGTCAGGGGGCGGAATCTTGAGCAATGAGCAGTTCTTC,CASSEKWSGGGILSNEQFF,19,TRBJ2-1,TRBD1,once,TRBV6-1
TGTGCCAGCAGTCCATCGGGGGGGCCCACAGATACGCAGTATTTT,CASSPSGGPTDTQYF,15,TRBJ2-3,TRBD2,.,TRBV11-2
TGCGCCAGCAGCCTAGGACAGGCCAATCAGCCCCAGCATTTT,CASSLGQANQPQHF,14,TRBJ1-5,TRBD1,.,TRBV5-1
TGTTCCAGCAGCTCAACGGACACGGCCGGTTGCTTC,CSSSSTDTAGCF,12,TRBJ2-4,.,.,TRBV7-9
TGTGCCAGCAGTGACCCCGGACTAGCGGGGAACACCGGGGAGCTGTTTTTT,CASSDPGLAGNTGELFF,17,TRBJ2-2,TRBD2,few,TRBV2
TGTGCCAGCAGCTTAGGAATTGGGGACAGGAATCAGCCCCAGCATTTT,CASSLGIGDRNQPQHF,16,TRBJ1-5,TRBD1,.,TRBV7-9